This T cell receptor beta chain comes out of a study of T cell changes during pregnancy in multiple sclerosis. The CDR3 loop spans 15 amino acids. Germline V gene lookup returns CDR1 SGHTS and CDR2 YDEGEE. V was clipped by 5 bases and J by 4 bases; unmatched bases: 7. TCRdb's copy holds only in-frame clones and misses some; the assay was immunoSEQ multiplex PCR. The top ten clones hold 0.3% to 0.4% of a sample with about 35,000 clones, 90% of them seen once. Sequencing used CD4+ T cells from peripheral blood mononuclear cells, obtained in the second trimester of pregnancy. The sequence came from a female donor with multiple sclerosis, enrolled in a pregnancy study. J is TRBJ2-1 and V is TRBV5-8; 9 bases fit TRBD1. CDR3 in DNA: TGTGCCAGCAGTATGGACAGGGGAAGATACAATGAGCAGTTCTTC. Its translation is CASSMDRGRYNEQFF.